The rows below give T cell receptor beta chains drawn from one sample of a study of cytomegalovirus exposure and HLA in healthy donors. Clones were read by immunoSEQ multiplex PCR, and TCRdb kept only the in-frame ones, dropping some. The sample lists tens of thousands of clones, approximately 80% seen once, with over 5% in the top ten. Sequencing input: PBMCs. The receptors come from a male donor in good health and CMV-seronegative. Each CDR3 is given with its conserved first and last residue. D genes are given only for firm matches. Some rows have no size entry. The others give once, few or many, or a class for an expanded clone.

CDR3nt: TGTGCCAGCAGTGCCGGGGCAGGGGGCACCTTC
CDR3aa: CASSAGAGGTF
abundance: -
j_gene: TRBJ1-2
v_gene: TRBV2
d_gene: TRBD1

CDR3nt: TGTGCCAGCAGCTTCTCCCAGGGCGATTCACCCCTCCACTTT
CDR3aa: CASSFSQGDSPLHF
abundance: -
j_gene: TRBJ1-6
v_gene: TRBV7-8
d_gene: -

CDR3nt: TGTGCCAGTAAAGCAGGGGGCTCTGGAAACACCATATATTTT
CDR3aa: CASKAGGSGNTIYF
abundance: -
j_gene: TRBJ1-3
v_gene: TRBV19
d_gene: TRBD1

CDR3nt: TGCGCCAGCAGCCAAGGGGCAGCCTTTAACTATGGCTACACCTTC
CDR3aa: CASSQGAAFNYGYTF
abundance: few
j_gene: TRBJ1-2
v_gene: TRBV4-1
d_gene: -

CDR3nt: TGCGCCAGCAGCCAAGCCGTGGTTCTACTAGCGGGGGCTCACACAGATACGCAGTATTTT
CDR3aa: CASSQAVVLLAGAHTDTQYF
abundance: few
j_gene: TRBJ2-3
v_gene: TRBV4-1
d_gene: TRBD2

CDR3nt: TGTGCCAGCAGCTTCACCGCGAGCTCCTACAATGAGCAGTTCTTC
CDR3aa: CASSFTASSYNEQFF
abundance: -
j_gene: TRBJ2-1
v_gene: TRBV7-3
d_gene: -

CDR3nt: TGTGCCAGCTCACCACCGAGTCTCTCCTACAATGAGCAGTTCTTC
CDR3aa: CASSPPSLSYNEQFF
abundance: once
j_gene: TRBJ2-1
v_gene: TRBV18
d_gene: -

CDR3nt: TGTGCCAGCAGTGGAGGACAGGGTTCGGGGGAGCAGTACTTC
CDR3aa: CASSGGQGSGEQYF
abundance: -
j_gene: TRBJ2-7
v_gene: TRBV6-1
d_gene: TRBD1

CDR3nt: TGTGCCAGCAGTTTCGGGGCTAGCGGCACAGATACGCAGTATTTT
CDR3aa: CASSFGASGTDTQYF
abundance: -
j_gene: TRBJ2-3
v_gene: TRBV27
d_gene: -

CDR3nt: TGTGCCAGCAGCCGACCGGGACAGGGAGATTCACCCCTCCACTTT
CDR3aa: CASSRPGQGDSPLHF
abundance: -
j_gene: TRBJ1-6
v_gene: TRBV6-5
d_gene: TRBD1

CDR3nt: TGTGCCATCTCCAGGGACACCTCAACTAATGAAAAACTGTTTTTT
CDR3aa: CAISRDTSTNEKLFF
abundance: -
j_gene: TRBJ1-4
v_gene: TRBV6-1
d_gene: -

CDR3nt: TGTGCCAGCTCACGACAGGGGGCAGGGACTAACTATGGCTACACCTTC
CDR3aa: CASSRQGAGTNYGYTF
abundance: -
j_gene: TRBJ1-2
v_gene: TRBV18
d_gene: TRBD1

CDR3nt: TGTGCCAGCAGAGAGACAGGCCTCGAGCAGTACTTC
CDR3aa: CASRETGLEQYF
abundance: -
j_gene: TRBJ2-7
v_gene: TRBV2
d_gene: -

CDR3nt: TGTGCCAGCAGCTTGTCCGTCCCGTTCGGGGATACGCAGTATTTT
CDR3aa: CASSLSVPFGDTQYF
abundance: -
j_gene: TRBJ2-3
v_gene: TRBV7-6
d_gene: -

CDR3nt: TGTGCCATCAGTGAAGGTGGAGACCTCGCTGAAGCTTTCTTT
CDR3aa: CAISEGGDLAEAFF
abundance: once
j_gene: TRBJ1-1
v_gene: TRBV10-3
d_gene: -

CDR3nt: TGTGCCAGCAGCTTAGGGGGGGGCGGCCAGGAGACCCAGTACTTC
CDR3aa: CASSLGGGGQETQYF
abundance: -
j_gene: TRBJ2-5
v_gene: TRBV11-3
d_gene: -

CDR3nt: TGTGCCAGCAGTTACGGGACTTGGAGCTGGGGGCAGTATTTT
CDR3aa: CASSYGTWSWGQYF
abundance: -
j_gene: TRBJ2-3
v_gene: TRBV6-6
d_gene: -

CDR3nt: TGCGCCAGCAGCTTGTCTCGACGTGGACTTAGGAGCTCTGGGGCCAACGTCCTGACTTTC
CDR3aa: CASSLSRRGLRSSGANVLTF
abundance: once
j_gene: TRBJ2-6
v_gene: TRBV5-1
d_gene: -

CDR3nt: TGTGCCAGCAGCTTTCGTTCAGGCCCGAACACCGGGGAGCTGTTTTTT
CDR3aa: CASSFRSGPNTGELFF
abundance: -
j_gene: TRBJ2-2
v_gene: TRBV7-3
d_gene: -

CDR3nt: TGTGCCAGCAGACCTCGGGTGGGGGAGGAGAATCAGCCCCAGCATTTT
CDR3aa: CASRPRVGEENQPQHF
abundance: -
j_gene: TRBJ1-5
v_gene: TRBV2
d_gene: -

CDR3nt: TGTGCCAGCAGCTTAACGAATTCGGCTAGTGAGCAGTTCTTC
CDR3aa: CASSLTNSASEQFF
abundance: -
j_gene: TRBJ2-1
v_gene: TRBV11-3
d_gene: -

CDR3nt: TGTGCCAGCAGCCAAGAAGAGGGGACAGGCTATGGCTACACCTTC
CDR3aa: CASSQEEGTGYGYTF
abundance: once
j_gene: TRBJ1-2
v_gene: TRBV4-2
d_gene: TRBD1

CDR3nt: TGTTCCAGCAGCTTAACAGGGAGTGGATACGCTAACTATGGCTACACCTTC
CDR3aa: CSSSLTGSGYANYGYTF
abundance: -
j_gene: TRBJ1-2
v_gene: TRBV7-9
d_gene: -

CDR3nt: TGTGCCAGCAGCTTGGGACAAATCAGCAATCAGCCCCAGCATTTT
CDR3aa: CASSLGQISNQPQHF
abundance: -
j_gene: TRBJ1-5
v_gene: TRBV5-5
d_gene: -

CDR3nt: TGTGCCAGCAGTTATTCCGGGACAGGGGTCGACGAGCAGTACTTC
CDR3aa: CASSYSGTGVDEQYF
abundance: -
j_gene: TRBJ2-7
v_gene: TRBV6-5
d_gene: TRBD1

CDR3nt: TGTGCCAGCAGCTCAACCCGGCGGGGCAACACCATATATTTT
CDR3aa: CASSSTRRGNTIYF
abundance: few
j_gene: TRBJ1-3
v_gene: TRBV11-2
d_gene: -

CDR3nt: TGTGCCAGCAGTGGGGACAGGGTAGGACAGCCCCAGCATTTT
CDR3aa: CASSGDRVGQPQHF
abundance: -
j_gene: TRBJ1-5
v_gene: TRBV2
d_gene: TRBD1

CDR3nt: TGTGCCAGCTCACCAATCGATAAACAGGCCTACGAGCAGTACTTC
CDR3aa: CASSPIDKQAYEQYF
abundance: once
j_gene: TRBJ2-7
v_gene: TRBV18
d_gene: -

CDR3nt: TGTGCCAGCAGCTTACTTACAGCTGAAAAACTGTTTTTT
CDR3aa: CASSLLTAEKLFF
abundance: once
j_gene: TRBJ1-4
v_gene: TRBV7-9
d_gene: -

CDR3nt: TGTGCCAGCAGTGACCGGACAGGGGGGGGGAGGACTGAAGCTTTCTTT
CDR3aa: CASSDRTGGGRTEAFF
abundance: -
j_gene: TRBJ1-1
v_gene: TRBV2
d_gene: TRBD1

CDR3nt: TGCGCCATCAGCCCAGACAGGGTAAGCACTGAAGCTTTCTTT
CDR3aa: CAISPDRVSTEAFF
abundance: -
j_gene: TRBJ1-1
v_gene: TRBV5-1
d_gene: TRBD1

CDR3nt: TGTGCCAGCAGCTTGGATCTGAGCTCTGGAAACACCATATATTTT
CDR3aa: CASSLDLSSGNTIYF
abundance: -
j_gene: TRBJ1-3
v_gene: TRBV5-6
d_gene: -

CDR3nt: TGCAGCGGCCGATCAGGGGGCCGGAACACTGAAGCTTTCTTT
CDR3aa: CSGRSGGRNTEAFF
abundance: few
j_gene: TRBJ1-1
v_gene: TRBV29-1
d_gene: TRBD1

CDR3nt: TGTGCCAGCAGCTTAGCGGGAGTAACAGATACGCAGTATTTT
CDR3aa: CASSLAGVTDTQYF
abundance: -
j_gene: TRBJ2-3
v_gene: TRBV7-2
d_gene: -

CDR3nt: TGCAGCGCCGTAAGACTAGCGGGGTACAATGAGCAGTTCTTC
CDR3aa: CSAVRLAGYNEQFF
abundance: -
j_gene: TRBJ2-1
v_gene: TRBV29-1
d_gene: TRBD2

CDR3nt: TGTGCCATCAGTGAGGACAGCCCAGCGCAGGCTGAAGCTTTCTTT
CDR3aa: CAISEDSPAQAEAFF
abundance: -
j_gene: TRBJ1-1
v_gene: TRBV10-3
d_gene: -

CDR3nt: TGTGCCAGCAGCCGTAGACAGGGGCCAGCCTACGAGCAGTACTTC
CDR3aa: CASSRRQGPAYEQYF
abundance: few
j_gene: TRBJ2-7
v_gene: TRBV7-2
d_gene: TRBD1

CDR3nt: TGTGCCTGGAGTGAGGGACAGGGCGGTGAGCCCCAGCATTTT
CDR3aa: CAWSEGQGGEPQHF
abundance: -
j_gene: TRBJ1-5
v_gene: TRBV30
d_gene: TRBD1

CDR3nt: TGTGCCAGCAGTCGGGAGAACACTGAAGCTTTCTTT
CDR3aa: CASSRENTEAFF
abundance: once
j_gene: TRBJ1-1
v_gene: TRBV6-5
d_gene: -

CDR3nt: TGTGCCAGCAGTTCTCCCCCCGGGACAAGAGCTTTCTTT
CDR3aa: CASSSPPGTRAFF
abundance: -
j_gene: TRBJ1-1
v_gene: TRBV27
d_gene: -

CDR3nt: TGTGCCTGGACCCACATACAGGGTTTCAGCGAAAAACTGTTTTTT
CDR3aa: CAWTHIQGFSEKLFF
abundance: -
j_gene: TRBJ1-4
v_gene: TRBV30
d_gene: -

CDR3nt: TGTGCCAGCAGTGACGCGGGGGGGACCGGGGAGCTGTTTTTT
CDR3aa: CASSDAGGTGELFF
abundance: -
j_gene: TRBJ2-2
v_gene: TRBV6-4
d_gene: TRBD2

CDR3nt: TGCGCCAGCAGCCATGGGACAGGGGGCACTGAAGCTTTCTTT
CDR3aa: CASSHGTGGTEAFF
abundance: -
j_gene: TRBJ1-1
v_gene: TRBV4-1
d_gene: TRBD1

CDR3nt: TGTGCCAGCAGCCAGAGGGCCGGGACAGTTCAGTACTTC
CDR3aa: CASSQRAGTVQYF
abundance: -
j_gene: TRBJ2-4
v_gene: TRBV14
d_gene: TRBD1

CDR3nt: TGTGCCAGCAGCCCCCTAGCGGGGAGCACAGATACGCAGTATTTT
CDR3aa: CASSPLAGSTDTQYF
abundance: -
j_gene: TRBJ2-3
v_gene: TRBV6-4
d_gene: TRBD2

CDR3nt: TGTGCCTGGAGGTCGACAGGGGGCACCGGGGAGCTGTTTTTT
CDR3aa: CAWRSTGGTGELFF
abundance: -
j_gene: TRBJ2-2
v_gene: TRBV30
d_gene: TRBD1

CDR3nt: TGTGCCAGCAGCTTAGCGAGGGAGTCCTACGAGCAGTACTTC
CDR3aa: CASSLARESYEQYF
abundance: once
j_gene: TRBJ2-7
v_gene: TRBV7-2
d_gene: -

CDR3nt: TGCGCCAGCAGCTTGGGACTAGCGGTTACCTACGAGCAGTACTTC
CDR3aa: CASSLGLAVTYEQYF
abundance: -
j_gene: TRBJ2-7
v_gene: TRBV5-1
d_gene: TRBD2

CDR3nt: TGTGCCAGTAGTACCAGGGCCCGAGGCACTGAAGCTTTCTTT
CDR3aa: CASSTRARGTEAFF
abundance: -
j_gene: TRBJ1-1
v_gene: TRBV19
d_gene: -

CDR3nt: TGTGCCAGTAGTCCCCGGACGGGATTAGGCGAGCAGTACTTC
CDR3aa: CASSPRTGLGEQYF
abundance: -
j_gene: TRBJ2-7
v_gene: TRBV19
d_gene: -

CDR3nt: TGTGCCAGCAGCGTAGACGGGGAAACTGGGGCCAACGTCCTGACTTTC
CDR3aa: CASSVDGETGANVLTF
abundance: few
j_gene: TRBJ2-6
v_gene: TRBV9
d_gene: -

CDR3nt: TGTGCCAGTAGTCCACAGATCACTAACTATGGCTACACCTTC
CDR3aa: CASSPQITNYGYTF
abundance: -
j_gene: TRBJ1-2
v_gene: TRBV19
d_gene: -

CDR3nt: TGTGCCAGCAGCCCACCTGGCGGGACAGGGCACAATGAGCAGTTCTTC
CDR3aa: CASSPPGGTGHNEQFF
abundance: -
j_gene: TRBJ2-1
v_gene: TRBV7-3
d_gene: TRBD1

CDR3nt: TGTGCCAGCTCACGGGGGGACTCTGGGGCCAACGTCCTGACTTTC
CDR3aa: CASSRGDSGANVLTF
abundance: -
j_gene: TRBJ2-6
v_gene: TRBV18
d_gene: -

CDR3nt: TGTGCCAGCAGCTTAAACAAGAATAGCAATCAGCCCCAGCATTTT
CDR3aa: CASSLNKNSNQPQHF
abundance: -
j_gene: TRBJ1-5
v_gene: TRBV7-6
d_gene: -